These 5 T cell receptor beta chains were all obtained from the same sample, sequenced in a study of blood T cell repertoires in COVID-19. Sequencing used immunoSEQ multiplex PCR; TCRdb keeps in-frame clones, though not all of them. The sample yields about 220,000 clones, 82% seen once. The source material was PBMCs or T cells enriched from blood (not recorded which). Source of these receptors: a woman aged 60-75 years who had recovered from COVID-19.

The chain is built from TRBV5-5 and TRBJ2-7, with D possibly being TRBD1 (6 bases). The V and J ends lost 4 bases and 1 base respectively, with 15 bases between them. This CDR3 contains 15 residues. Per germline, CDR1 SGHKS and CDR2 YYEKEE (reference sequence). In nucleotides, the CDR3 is TGTGCCAGCAGCAACGTAGGACAGCTTTCCTACGAGCAGTACTTC. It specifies CASSNVGQLSYEQYF.

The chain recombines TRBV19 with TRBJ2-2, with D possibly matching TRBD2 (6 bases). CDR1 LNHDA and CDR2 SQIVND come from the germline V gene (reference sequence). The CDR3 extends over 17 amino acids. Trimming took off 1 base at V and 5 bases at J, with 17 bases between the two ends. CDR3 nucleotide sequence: TGTGCCAGTAGTATAGCCCTTATAGGCGCGGGGACCGGGGAGCTGTTTTTT. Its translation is CASSIALIGAGTGELFF. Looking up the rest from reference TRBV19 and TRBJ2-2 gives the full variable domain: DGGITQSPKYLFRKEGQNVTLSCEQNLNHDAMYWYRQDPGQGLRLIYYSQIVNDFQKGDIAEGYSVSREKKESFPLTVTSAQKNPTAFYLCASSIALIGAGTGELFFGEGSRLTVL.

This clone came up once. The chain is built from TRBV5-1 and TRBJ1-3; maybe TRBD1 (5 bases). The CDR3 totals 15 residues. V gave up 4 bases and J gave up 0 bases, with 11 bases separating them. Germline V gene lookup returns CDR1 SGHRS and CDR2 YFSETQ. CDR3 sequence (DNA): TGCGCCAGCAGCCCGAGGGGAGGCTCTGGAAACACCATATATTTT. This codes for CASSPRGGSGNTIYF.

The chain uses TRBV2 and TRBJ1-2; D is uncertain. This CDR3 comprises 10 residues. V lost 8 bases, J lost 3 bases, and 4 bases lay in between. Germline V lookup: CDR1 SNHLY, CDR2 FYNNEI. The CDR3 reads CASRDYGYTF. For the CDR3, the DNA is TGTGCCAGCCGGGACTATGGCTACACCTTC.

The chain's CDR3 is CSVGSQGAYTF. The CDR3 DNA reads as TGCAGCGTTGGTAGTCAGGGTGCGTACACCTTC. The chain carries TRBV29-1 and TRBJ1-2; TRBD1 might be the D (5 bases). The CDR3 consists of 11 residues. Germline loops: CDR1 SQVTM, CDR2 ANQGSEA. Trimming removed 4 bases at V and 11 bases at J, with 14 bases between.